This is a list of T cell receptor beta chains from one sample in a study of blood T cell repertoires in COVID-19. Assay used: immunoSEQ multiplex PCR; TCRdb lists only in-frame clones, some missing. Among around 100,000 clones listed, about 86% were seen once. Sequencing input: peripheral blood. The receptor source for this set is a woman aged 80 or over with active or convalescent COVID-19. The CDR3 runs from the conserved cysteine through the conserved F or W. A D gene is named only where the DNA matches it firmly. Only some rows state a clone size, as once, few, many or a class for expanded clones.

>NA|TRBJ1-6|TRBV30|TRBD1
TGTGCCTGGAGTTCCGGGACAGGGGGGTCACCCCTCCACTTT
CAWSSGTGGSPLHF
>NA|TRBJ1-1|TRBV5-4|NA
TGTGCCAGCAGCAATAGACAGCTAATGAACACTGAAGCTTTCTTT
CASSNRQLMNTEAFF
>NA|TRBJ1-1|TRBV5-4|NA
TGTGCCAGCAGCTTGGCCACGGGGAAGAACACTGAAGCTTTCTTT
CASSLATGKNTEAFF
>NA|TRBJ2-7|TRBV5-8|TRBD1
TGTGCCAGCAGCTTAAAGCTCCGGGACAGGGCCTACGAGCAGTACTTC
CASSLKLRDRAYEQYF
>once|TRBJ1-2|TRBV5-1|NA
TGCGCCAGCAGCTTGACAGGTGTTGGTGGCTACACCTTC
CASSLTGVGGYTF
>NA|TRBJ1-6|TRBV2|TRBD1
TGTGCCAGCAGTGTATGGGGGAAATTACGCGGGACAGGGTCTTCACCCCTCCACTTT
CASSVWGKLRGTGSSPLHF
>NA|TRBJ1-3|TRBV19|NA
TGTGCCAGTGGGCCAACGGGAACCTCTGGAAACACCATATATTTT
CASGPTGTSGNTIYF
>once|TRBJ1-5|TRBV6-6|TRBD1
TGTGCCAGCCATGGACAGGGAGGACAGCCCCAGCATTTT
CASHGQGGQPQHF
>few|TRBJ2-7|TRBV7-8|TRBD2
TGTGCCAGCAGCCCTATAAGACTAGCGGATAGCTCCTACGAGCAGTACTTC
CASSPIRLADSSYEQYF
>NA|TRBJ1-2|TRBV7-9|TRBD1
TGTGCCAGCAACCTCAACGGGACAGGGAAAAACTATGGCTACACCTTC
CASNLNGTGKNYGYTF
>NA|TRBJ2-7|TRBV6-5|NA
TGTGCCAGCAGGGGACGCTCAGGGGTTTCCTACGAGCAGTACTTC
CASRGRSGVSYEQYF
>NA|TRBJ1-4|TRBV27|NA
TGTGCCAGCAGTTTGTACAGGGCCTCCATGGAAAAACTGTTTTTT
CASSLYRASMEKLFF
>NA|TRBJ1-6|TRBV18|TRBD1
TGTGCCAGCTCACTTGGACAGGGGTCTAATTCACCCCTCCACTTT
CASSLGQGSNSPLHF
>once|TRBJ1-2|TRBV10-3|NA
TGTGCCATCTCCCAAAGGACAGAGGATGGCTACACCTTC
CAISQRTEDGYTF
>once|TRBJ2-1|TRBV18|TRBD1
TGTGCCAGCTCACCATCGACAGGGCACAATGAGCAGTTCTTC
CASSPSTGHNEQFF
>NA|TRBJ1-1|TRBV5-3|NA
TGTGCCAGAAGCCCCAAGGACAGCCGTGAGAACACTGAAGCTTTCTTT
CARSPKDSRENTEAFF
>NA|TRBJ2-5|TRBV6-5|NA
TGTGCCAGCAGTTACAGGACGGGACAAGAGACCCAGTACTTC
CASSYRTGQETQYF
>NA|TRBJ2-3|TRBV6-5|TRBD2
TGTGCCAGCAGTTCTCCTAGCGGGGCAAAGAGGGATACGCAGTATTTT
CASSSPSGAKRDTQYF
>NA|TRBJ2-7|TRBV20-1|NA
TGCAGTGCGACAAATTACGAGCAGTACTTC
CSATNYEQYF
>NA|TRBJ2-1|TRBV7-9|TRBD2
TGTGCCAGCAGCCCTAGCGGGAGTAGCAATGAGCAGTTCTTC
CASSPSGSSNEQFF
>NA|TRBJ1-6|TRBV23-1|NA
TGCGCCAGCACCTGCCGGGACTTTCGTCGTTCACCCCTCCACTTT
CASTCRDFRRSPLHF
>NA|TRBJ1-2|TRBV18|TRBD1
TGTGCCAGCTCACCCAGGGCAGGGACAGGTGAAAACTACTATGGCTACACCTTC
CASSPRAGTGENYYGYTF
>NA|TRBJ1-2|TRBV3-1/TRBV3-2|NA
TGTGCCAGTAAAGGGGGGGGCTTGGGCTACACCTTC
CASKGGGLGYTF
>NA|TRBJ1-4|TRBV28|NA
TGTGCCAGCAGTTTGGGGAGGTCAGGAGATGAAAAACTGTTTTTT
CASSLGRSGDEKLFF
>NA|TRBJ2-7|TRBV5-4|TRBD1
TGTGCCAGCAGCAAAGACAGGGGCCTAGGCGGCCGTGCCAGCTCCTACGAGCAGTACTTC
CASSKDRGLGGRASSYEQYF
>NA|TRBJ1-1|TRBV18|TRBD1
TGTGCCAGCTCCGCATGGGGGACAGGAGTGAACACTGAAGCTTTCTTT
CASSAWGTGVNTEAFF
>NA|TRBJ2-7|TRBV9|TRBD1
TGTGCCAGCAGCGTGCGACAGGGACCCTACGAGCAGTACTTC
CASSVRQGPYEQYF
>medium-sized|TRBJ1-2|TRBV28|NA
TGTGCCAGCAGTTGGGCTAGGACACCCTATGGCTACACCTTC
CASSWARTPYGYTF
>NA|TRBJ2-2|TRBV11-1|NA
TGTGCCAGCAGCCCACCTATCATGAGCACCGGGGAGCTGTTTTTT
CASSPPIMSTGELFF
>NA|TRBJ2-3|TRBV9|TRBD2
TGTGCCAGCAGCGTAAGCGGGGGCGAGGCGACAGATACGCAGTATTTT
CASSVSGGEATDTQYF
>NA|TRBJ1-1|TRBV28|TRBD1
TGTGCCAGCAGTCAGACAGGGAAAGCTTTCTTT
CASSQTGKAFF
>NA|TRBJ1-2|TRBV30|TRBD1
TGTGCCTGGAGGGGGGAATCCCGGGCAGGGGGCTACTATGGCTACACCTTC
CAWRGESRAGGYYGYTF
>NA|TRBJ2-3|TRBV15|NA
TGTGCCACCAGCAGATCCCTGGCCGGACGGGGGTACACAGATACGCAGTATTTT
CATSRSLAGRGYTDTQYF
>once|TRBJ1-4|TRBV9|NA
TGTGCCAGCAGCGTAGCGGGACATCCAACTAATGAAAAACTGTTTTTT
CASSVAGHPTNEKLFF
>NA|TRBJ1-2|TRBV19|NA
TGTGCCAGTAGTAACTCCGGGATTTACAAGGGTGGCTACACCTTC
CASSNSGIYKGGYTF
>NA|TRBJ1-6|TRBV5-1|NA
TGCGCCAGCAGCTTTGAAGGAGGGAATTCACCCCTCCACTTT
CASSFEGGNSPLHF
>NA|TRBJ2-7|TRBV19|NA
TGTGCCAGTAAGGAGGGGACGTATTCCTACGAGCAGTACTTC
CASKEGTYSYEQYF
>NA|TRBJ1-1|TRBV6-5|NA
TGTGCCAGCAACGAGGGTGGCATGAACACTGAAGCTTTCTTT
CASNEGGMNTEAFF
>NA|TRBJ1-2|TRBV28|NA
TGTGCCAGCCATCTAATGGGACAAGCCTACACCTTC
CASHLMGQAYTF
>once|TRBJ1-3|TRBV3-1/TRBV3-2|NA
TGTGCCAGCAGCCAAGGCGGGTACTCCGGAAACACCATATATTTT
CASSQGGYSGNTIYF
>NA|TRBJ1-2|TRBV11-3|NA
TGTGCCAGCAGCTTTCCGGGACATAACGGCTACACCTTC
CASSFPGHNGYTF
>NA|TRBJ1-6|TRBV2|TRBD1
TGTGCCAGCAGTGCGACAGGGGGCGCCGAATCACCCCTCCACTTT
CASSATGGAESPLHF
>NA|TRBJ2-5|TRBV5-4|TRBD2
TGTGCCAGCAGCTTTGGGACTAGCCAAGAGACCCAGTACTTC
CASSFGTSQETQYF
>NA|TRBJ1-2|TRBV20-1|NA
TGCAGTGCTAGTTTCGGACTAGAGAACTATGGCTACACCTTC
CSASFGLENYGYTF
>NA|TRBJ2-7|TRBV6-5|TRBD2
TGTGCCAGCAGTCCCGATAGCGGGAGGGCCTACGAGCAGTACTTC
CASSPDSGRAYEQYF
>NA|TRBJ2-1|TRBV7-3|TRBD2
TGTGCCAGCAGCCCGAGGACTAGCGGGAGGCCTAGCTCCTACAATGAGCAGTTCTTC
CASSPRTSGRPSSYNEQFF
>once|TRBJ1-5|TRBV28|NA
TGTGCCAGCAGCCCAGGGTCGGAAAGCAATCAGCCCCAGCATTTT
CASSPGSESNQPQHF
>once|TRBJ1-1|TRBV6-5|TRBD1
TGTGCCAGCAGTCCAGGGACAGGGACTGAAGCTTTCTTT
CASSPGTGTEAFF
>NA|TRBJ2-1|TRBV9|NA
TGTGCCAGCAGCGTAGCGGACAATGAGCAGTTCTTC
CASSVADNEQFF
>NA|TRBJ1-5|TRBV4-1|TRBD1
TGCGCCAGCAGCCTTAAGGGGACAGGGAATCAGCCCCAGCATTTT
CASSLKGTGNQPQHF
>NA|TRBJ1-6|TRBV7-9|NA
TGTGCCAGCAGCCCGGAGTATTCAAGGCATTCACCCCTCCACTTT
CASSPEYSRHSPLHF
>NA|TRBJ2-2|TRBV7-8|NA
TGTGCCAGCAGCGTCCAGGGGGGTGCCGGGGAGCTGTTTTTT
CASSVQGGAGELFF
>NA|TRBJ1-1|TRBV7-3|NA
TGTGCCAGCAGCTTAAACCCAGGGAACACTGAAGCTTTCTTT
CASSLNPGNTEAFF
>NA|TRBJ2-5|TRBV7-2|TRBD2
TGTGCCAGCAAAGAGCGGGGAGAGACCCAGTACTTC
CASKERGETQYF
>NA|TRBJ1-5|TRBV2|TRBD1
TGTGCCAGCGGGGGGACAGGCGGCAATCAGCCCCAGCATTTT
CASGGTGGNQPQHF